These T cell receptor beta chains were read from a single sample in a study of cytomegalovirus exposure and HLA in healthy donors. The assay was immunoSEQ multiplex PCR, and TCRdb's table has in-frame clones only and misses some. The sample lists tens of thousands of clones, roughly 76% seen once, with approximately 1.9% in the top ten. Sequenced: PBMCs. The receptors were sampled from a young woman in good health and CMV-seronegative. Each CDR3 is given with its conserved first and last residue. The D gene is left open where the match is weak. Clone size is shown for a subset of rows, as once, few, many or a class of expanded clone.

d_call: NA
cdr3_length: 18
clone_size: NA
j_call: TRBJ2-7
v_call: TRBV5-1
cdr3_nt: TGCGCCAGCAGCCGACTAGGGACGCGCACCAGAGGGGAATACGAGCAGTACTTC
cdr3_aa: CASSRLGTRTRGEYEQYF

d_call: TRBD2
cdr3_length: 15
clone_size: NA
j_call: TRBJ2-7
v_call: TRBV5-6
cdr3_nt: TGTGCCAGCAGCCCAGCTAGCGGTTTCTCCTACGAGCAGTACTTC
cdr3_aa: CASSPASGFSYEQYF

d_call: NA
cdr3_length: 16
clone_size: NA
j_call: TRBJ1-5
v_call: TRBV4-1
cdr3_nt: TGCGCCAGCAGCCAAGAAGGCACAGGGAGCGGCCAGCCCCAGCATTTT
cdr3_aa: CASSQEGTGSGQPQHF

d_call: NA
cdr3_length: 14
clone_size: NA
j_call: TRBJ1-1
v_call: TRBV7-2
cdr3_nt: TGTGCCAGCAGCGGCTACCGGGGGGTTCACAAAGCTTTCTTT
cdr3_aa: CASSGYRGVHKAFF

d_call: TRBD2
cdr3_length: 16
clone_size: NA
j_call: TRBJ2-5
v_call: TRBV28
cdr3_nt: TGTGCCAGCAGTCCGACTAGCGGCCTCCCTGGGGAGACCCAGTACTTC
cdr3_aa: CASSPTSGLPGETQYF

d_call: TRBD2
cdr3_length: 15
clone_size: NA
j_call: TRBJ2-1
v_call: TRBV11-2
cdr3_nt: TGTGCCAGCTTGGGACTAGCGGGCCCGATTGGAGAGCAGTTCTTC
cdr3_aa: CASLGLAGPIGEQFF

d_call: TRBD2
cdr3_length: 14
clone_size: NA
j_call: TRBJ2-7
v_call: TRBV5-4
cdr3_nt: TGTGCCAGCAGCCAAAAGCGGGGGCCCTACGAGCAGTACTTC
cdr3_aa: CASSQKRGPYEQYF

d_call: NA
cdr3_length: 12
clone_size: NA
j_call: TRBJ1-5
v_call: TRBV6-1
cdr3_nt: TGTGCCAGCCGTGGAGGCAATCAGCCCCAGCATTTT
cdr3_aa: CASRGGNQPQHF

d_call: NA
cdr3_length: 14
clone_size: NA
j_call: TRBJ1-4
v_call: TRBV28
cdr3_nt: TGTGCCAGCACTGGAAGGGAGGGGAATGAAAAACTGTTTTTT
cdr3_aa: CASTGREGNEKLFF

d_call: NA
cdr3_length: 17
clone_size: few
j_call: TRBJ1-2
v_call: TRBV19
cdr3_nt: TGTGCCAGTAGTTCCTGGGGGCTCGAACGTTCGTACTATGGCTACACCTTC
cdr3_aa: CASSSWGLERSYYGYTF

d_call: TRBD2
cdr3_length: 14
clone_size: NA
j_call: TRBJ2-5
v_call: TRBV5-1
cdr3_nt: TGCGCCAGCAGCTTCGATAGCGGGAGTGAGACCCAGTACTTC
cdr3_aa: CASSFDSGSETQYF

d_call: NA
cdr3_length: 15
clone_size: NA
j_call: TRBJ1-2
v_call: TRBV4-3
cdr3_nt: TGCGCCAGCAGCCCGACGGCCCCCGGGGACTATGGCTACACCTTC
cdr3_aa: CASSPTAPGDYGYTF

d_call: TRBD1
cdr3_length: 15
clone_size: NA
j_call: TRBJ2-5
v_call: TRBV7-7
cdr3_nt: TGTGCTAGCAGCTTGTTCACAGGGGATAGGGAGACCCAGTACTTC
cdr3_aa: CASSLFTGDRETQYF

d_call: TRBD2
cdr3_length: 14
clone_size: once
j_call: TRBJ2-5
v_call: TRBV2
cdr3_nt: TGTGCCAGCAGTGTAACTAGCGTTCAAGAGACCCAGTACTTC
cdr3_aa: CASSVTSVQETQYF

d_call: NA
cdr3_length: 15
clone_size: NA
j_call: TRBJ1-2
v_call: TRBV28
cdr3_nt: TGTGCCAGCAGTTTCGGAGGGGAGGGGTTCTATGGCTACACCTTC
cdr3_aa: CASSFGGEGFYGYTF

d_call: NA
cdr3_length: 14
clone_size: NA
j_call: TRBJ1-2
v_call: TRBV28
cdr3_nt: TGTGCCAGCATCCGCCCAGGAGGCAGTACCGGCTACACCTTC
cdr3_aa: CASIRPGGSTGYTF

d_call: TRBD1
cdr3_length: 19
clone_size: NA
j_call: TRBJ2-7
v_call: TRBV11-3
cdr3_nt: TGTGCCAGCTTGGAGAGGGACAGGGTGTATGTGGCCATTTCCTACGAGCAGTACTTC
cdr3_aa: CASLERDRVYVAISYEQYF

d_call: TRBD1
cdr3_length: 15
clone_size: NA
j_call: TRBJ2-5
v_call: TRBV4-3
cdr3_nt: TGCGCCAGCAGCCAATCCCTGACAGGGTCAGAGACCCAGTACTTC
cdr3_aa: CASSQSLTGSETQYF

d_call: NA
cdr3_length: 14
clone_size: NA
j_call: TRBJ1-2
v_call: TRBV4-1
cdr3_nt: TGCGCCAGCAGCCAAGAGCTGGTGCGTCCTGGCTACACCTTC
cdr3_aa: CASSQELVRPGYTF

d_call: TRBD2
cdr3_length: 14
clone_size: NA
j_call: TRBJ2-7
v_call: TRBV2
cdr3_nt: TGTGCCAGCGGGGTAGCGGGAGCCCTCTACGAGCAGTACTTC
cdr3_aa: CASGVAGALYEQYF

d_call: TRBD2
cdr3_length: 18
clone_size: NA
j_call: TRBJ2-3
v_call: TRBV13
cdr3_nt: TGTGCCAGCAGCCTAAAAATGCCTGGGGGAGGGCCCACAGATACGCAGTATTTT
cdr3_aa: CASSLKMPGGGPTDTQYF

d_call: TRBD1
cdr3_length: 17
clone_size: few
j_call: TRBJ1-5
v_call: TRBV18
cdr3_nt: TGTGCCAGCTCACCGAACGGGACAGGGGGCTTCCGACAGCCCCAGCATTTT
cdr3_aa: CASSPNGTGGFRQPQHF

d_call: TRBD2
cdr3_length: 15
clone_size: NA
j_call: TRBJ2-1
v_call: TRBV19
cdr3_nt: TGTGCCAGTACCCTACTAGCGGGAGGGCCGGGTGAGCAGTTCTTC
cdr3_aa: CASTLLAGGPGEQFF

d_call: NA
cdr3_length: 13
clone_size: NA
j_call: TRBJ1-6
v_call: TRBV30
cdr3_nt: TGTGCCGTGACGGGAGACAATTCATCCCCCCTCCACTTT
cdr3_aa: CAVTGDNSSPLHF

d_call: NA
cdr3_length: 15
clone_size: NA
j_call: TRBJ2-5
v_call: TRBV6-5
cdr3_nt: TGTGCCAGCAGTTACCAGGGCTGGTCCCAAGAGACCCAGTACTTC
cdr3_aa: CASSYQGWSQETQYF

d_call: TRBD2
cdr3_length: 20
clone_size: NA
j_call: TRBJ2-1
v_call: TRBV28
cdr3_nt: TGTGCCAGCAGCCCCCCGGTGAGCCGGACTAGCGGGAGTTTTTACAATGAGCAGTTCTTC
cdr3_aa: CASSPPVSRTSGSFYNEQFF

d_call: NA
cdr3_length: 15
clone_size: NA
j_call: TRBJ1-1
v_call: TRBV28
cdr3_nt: TGTGCCAGCAGTTTAAGCAACAGGGTGGAAAGTGAAGCTTTCTTT
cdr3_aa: CASSLSNRVESEAFF

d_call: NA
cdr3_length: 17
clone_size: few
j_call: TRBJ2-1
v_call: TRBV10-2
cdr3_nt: TGCGCCAGCACCCCGTTCGCGGGGGCGGGAGAAGGCAATGAGCAGTTCTTC
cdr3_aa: CASTPFAGAGEGNEQFF

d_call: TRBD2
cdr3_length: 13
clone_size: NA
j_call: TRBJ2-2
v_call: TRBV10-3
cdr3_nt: TGTGCCATCAGGGGACTAGAAACCGGGGAGCTGTTTTTT
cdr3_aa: CAIRGLETGELFF

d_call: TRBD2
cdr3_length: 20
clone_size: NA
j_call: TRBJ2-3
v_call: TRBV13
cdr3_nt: TGTGCCAGCAGCTTAGGCGGCCAATTTGGGACTAGCGGAAGCACAGATACGCAGTATTTT
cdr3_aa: CASSLGGQFGTSGSTDTQYF

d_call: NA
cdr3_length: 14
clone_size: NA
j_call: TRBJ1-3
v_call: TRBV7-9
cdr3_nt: TGTGCCAGCGACTCCGCAGGGGCTGGAAACACCATATATTTT
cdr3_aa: CASDSAGAGNTIYF

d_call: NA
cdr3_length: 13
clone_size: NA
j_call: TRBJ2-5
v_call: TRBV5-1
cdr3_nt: TGCGCCAGCAGCCCACTGTCGCAAGAGACCCAGTACTTC
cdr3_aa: CASSPLSQETQYF

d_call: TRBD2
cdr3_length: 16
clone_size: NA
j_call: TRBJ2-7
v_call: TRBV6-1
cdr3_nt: TGTGCCAGCAGTGTGCGGTTGCGGGGGGGGGCCGGCGAGCAGTACTTC
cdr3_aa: CASSVRLRGGAGEQYF

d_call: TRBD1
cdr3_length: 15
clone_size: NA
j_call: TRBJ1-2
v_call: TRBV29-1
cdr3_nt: TGCAGCGTTGAGGGCCCAGGGGGCCGTAACTATGGCTACACCTTC
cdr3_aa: CSVEGPGGRNYGYTF

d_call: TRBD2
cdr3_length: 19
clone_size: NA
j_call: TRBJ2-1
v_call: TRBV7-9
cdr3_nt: TGTGCCAGCAGCTTAGCCCGGGATAGCGGGAGAGGGGGGTACAATGAGCAGTTCTTC
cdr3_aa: CASSLARDSGRGGYNEQFF

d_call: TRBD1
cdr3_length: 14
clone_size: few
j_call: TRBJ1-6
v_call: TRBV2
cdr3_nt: TGTGCCAGCACCGAGGGGGACAGAGATTCACCCCTCCACTTT
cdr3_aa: CASTEGDRDSPLHF

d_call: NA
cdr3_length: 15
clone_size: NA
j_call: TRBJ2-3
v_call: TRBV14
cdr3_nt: TGTGCCAGCAGCCAAACCGAGCGGGGCACAGATACGCAGTATTTT
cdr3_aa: CASSQTERGTDTQYF